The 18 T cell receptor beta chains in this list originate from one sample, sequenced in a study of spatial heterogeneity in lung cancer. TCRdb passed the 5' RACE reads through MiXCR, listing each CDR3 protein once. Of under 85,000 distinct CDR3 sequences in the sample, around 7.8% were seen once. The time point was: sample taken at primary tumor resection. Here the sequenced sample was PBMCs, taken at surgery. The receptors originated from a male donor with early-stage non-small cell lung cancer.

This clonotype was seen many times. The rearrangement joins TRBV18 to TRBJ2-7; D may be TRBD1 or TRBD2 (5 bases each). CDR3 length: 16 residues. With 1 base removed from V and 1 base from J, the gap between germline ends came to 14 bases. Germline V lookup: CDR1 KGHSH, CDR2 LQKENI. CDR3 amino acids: CASSPLPGRSSYEQYF. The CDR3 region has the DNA TGTGCCAGCTCACCACTGCCGGGACGGAGTTCCTACGAGCAGTACTTC.

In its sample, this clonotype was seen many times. CDR3: CSARVEEGKGQPQHF. The CDR3 bases are TGCAGTGCTAGAGTCGAGGAGGGAAAGGGTCAGCCCCAGCATTTT. V usage is TRBV20-1 and J usage is TRBJ1-5, with D uncertain. The germline V gene encodes CDR1 DFQATT and CDR2 SNEGSKA (reference sequence). The CDR3 runs 15 residues. Trimming pared 1 base from V and 6 bases from J, leaving 16 bases between.

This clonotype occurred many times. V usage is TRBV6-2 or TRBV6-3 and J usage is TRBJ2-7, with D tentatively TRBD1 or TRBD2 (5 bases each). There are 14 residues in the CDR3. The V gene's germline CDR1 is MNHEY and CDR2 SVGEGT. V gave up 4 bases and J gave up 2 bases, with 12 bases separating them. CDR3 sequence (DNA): TGTGCCAGCAGTTGGGGGACCGTTACCTACGAGCAGTACTTC. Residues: CASSWGTVTYEQYF.

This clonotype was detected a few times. The CDR3 sequence is CASRGPGQPQHF. The CDR3 nucleotides read TGCGCCAGCAGGGGGCCTGGTCAGCCCCAGCATTTT. The chain recombines TRBV23-1 with TRBJ1-5; maybe TRBD1 (5 bases). TRBV23-1 is an ORF; its function is uncertain. This CDR3 is built from 12 residues. The V and J ends lost 6 bases and 6 bases respectively, with 9 bases between them.

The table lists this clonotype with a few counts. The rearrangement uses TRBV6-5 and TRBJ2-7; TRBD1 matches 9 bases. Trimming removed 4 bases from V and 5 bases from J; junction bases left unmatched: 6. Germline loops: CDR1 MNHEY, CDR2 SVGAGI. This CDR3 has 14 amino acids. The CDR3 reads CASSSTGQGNEQYF. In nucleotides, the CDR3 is TGTGCCAGCAGTTCAACGGGACAGGGTAACGAGCAGTACTTC.

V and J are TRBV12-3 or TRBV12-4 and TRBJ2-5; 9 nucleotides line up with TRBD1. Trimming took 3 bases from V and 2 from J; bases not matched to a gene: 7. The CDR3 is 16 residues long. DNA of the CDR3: TGTGCCAGCAGTTTTCCGCCTGACAGGGGGCAAGAGACCCAGTACTTC. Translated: CASSFPPDRGQETQYF.

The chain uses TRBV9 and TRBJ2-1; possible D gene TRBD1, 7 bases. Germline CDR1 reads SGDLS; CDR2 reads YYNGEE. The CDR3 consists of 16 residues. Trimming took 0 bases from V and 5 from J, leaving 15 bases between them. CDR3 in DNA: TGTGCCAGCAGCGTAGGGAGGGGGCGCGGAGACAATGAGCAGTTCTTC. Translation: CASSVGRGRGDNEQFF.

The CDR3 DNA reads TGCAGCGCCGAACTAGCGTCCCCCTCCTACAATGAGCAGTTCTTC. It codes for CSAELASPSYNEQFF. This chain connects TRBV29-1 to TRBJ2-1; TRBD2 matches at 7 bases. With V trimmed by 7 bases and J by 0 bases, 9 bases remained unmatched. Looked up from germline, CDR1 is SQVTM and CDR2 is ANQGSEA. The CDR3 sequence is 15 residues long.

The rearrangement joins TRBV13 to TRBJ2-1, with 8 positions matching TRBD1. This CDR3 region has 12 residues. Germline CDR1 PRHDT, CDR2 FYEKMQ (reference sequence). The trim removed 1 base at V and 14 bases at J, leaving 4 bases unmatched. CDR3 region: CASSLASGGEFF. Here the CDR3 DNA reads TGTGCCAGCAGCTTAGCCTCAGGGGGCGAGTTCTTC.

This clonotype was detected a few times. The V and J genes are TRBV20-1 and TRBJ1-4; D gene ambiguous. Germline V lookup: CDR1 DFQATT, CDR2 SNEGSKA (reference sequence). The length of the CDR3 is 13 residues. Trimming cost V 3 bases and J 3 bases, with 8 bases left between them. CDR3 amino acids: CSASPRSNEKLFF. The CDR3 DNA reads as TGCAGTGCTAGTCCGCGATCTAATGAAAAACTGTTTTTT.

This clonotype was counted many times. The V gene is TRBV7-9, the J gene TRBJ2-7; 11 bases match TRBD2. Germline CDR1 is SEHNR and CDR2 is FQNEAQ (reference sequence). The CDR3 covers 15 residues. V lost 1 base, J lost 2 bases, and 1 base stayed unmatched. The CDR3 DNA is TGTGCCAGCAGCTTAGTAGCGGGAGGGCCCTACGAGCAGTACTTC. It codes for CASSLVAGGPYEQYF. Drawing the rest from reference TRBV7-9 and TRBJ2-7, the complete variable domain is DTGVSQNPRHKITKRGQNVTFRCDPISEHNRLYWYRQTLGQGPEFLTYFQNEAQLEKSRLLSDRFSAERPKGSFSTLEIQRTEQGDSAMYLCASSLVAGGPYEQYFGPGTRLTVT.

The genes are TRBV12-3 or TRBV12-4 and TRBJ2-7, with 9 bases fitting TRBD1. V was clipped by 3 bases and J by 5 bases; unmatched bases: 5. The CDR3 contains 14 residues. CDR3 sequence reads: CASSLGGTGHEQYF. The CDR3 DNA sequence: TGTGCCAGCAGTTTGGGGGGGACAGGGCACGAGCAGTACTTC.

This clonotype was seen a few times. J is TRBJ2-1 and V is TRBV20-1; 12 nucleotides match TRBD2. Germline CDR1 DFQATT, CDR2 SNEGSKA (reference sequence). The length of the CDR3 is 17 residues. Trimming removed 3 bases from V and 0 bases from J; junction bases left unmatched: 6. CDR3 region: CSASRLAGASSYNEQFF. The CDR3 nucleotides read TGCAGTGCTAGTCGACTAGCGGGGGCTAGCTCCTACAATGAGCAGTTCTTC.

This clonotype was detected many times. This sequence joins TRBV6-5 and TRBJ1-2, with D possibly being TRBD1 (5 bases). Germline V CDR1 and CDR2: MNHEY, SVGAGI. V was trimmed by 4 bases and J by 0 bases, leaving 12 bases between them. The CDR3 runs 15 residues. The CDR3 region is CASSWGLLPNYGYTF. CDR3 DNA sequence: TGTGCCAGCAGTTGGGGACTCCTTCCTAACTATGGCTACACCTTC.

In nucleotides, the CDR3 is TGCGCCAGCAGCTTTGAGGGAGGGGAAACTGAAGCTTTCTTT. It specifies CASSFEGGETEAFF. V gene TRBV5-1 combines with J gene TRBJ1-1; possibly TRBD1 for D (5 bases). The V gene's germline CDR1 is SGHRS and CDR2 YFSETQ. The CDR3 totals 14 residues. The V gene lost 2 bases and the J gene lost 5 bases, with 13 bases spanning the gap.

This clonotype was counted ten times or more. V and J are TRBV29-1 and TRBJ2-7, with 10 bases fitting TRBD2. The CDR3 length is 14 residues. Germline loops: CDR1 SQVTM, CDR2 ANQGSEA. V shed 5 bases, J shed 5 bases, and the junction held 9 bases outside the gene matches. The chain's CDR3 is CSVYEAGGPHEQYF. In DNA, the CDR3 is TGCAGCGTTTACGAAGCGGGAGGGCCCCACGAGCAGTACTTC.

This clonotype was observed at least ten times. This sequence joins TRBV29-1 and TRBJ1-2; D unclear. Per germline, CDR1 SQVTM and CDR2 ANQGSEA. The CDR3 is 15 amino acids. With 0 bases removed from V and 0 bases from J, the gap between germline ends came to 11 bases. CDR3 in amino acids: CSVEDLRRANYGYTF. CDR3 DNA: TGCAGCGTTGAAGATCTCAGGAGAGCTAACTATGGCTACACCTTC. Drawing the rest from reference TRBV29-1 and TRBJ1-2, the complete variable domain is SAVISQKPSRDICQRGTSLTIQCQVDSQVTMMFWYRQQPGQSLTLIATANQGSEATYESGFVIDKFPISRPNLTFSTLTVSNMSPEDSSIYLCSVEDLRRANYGYTFGSGTRLTVV.

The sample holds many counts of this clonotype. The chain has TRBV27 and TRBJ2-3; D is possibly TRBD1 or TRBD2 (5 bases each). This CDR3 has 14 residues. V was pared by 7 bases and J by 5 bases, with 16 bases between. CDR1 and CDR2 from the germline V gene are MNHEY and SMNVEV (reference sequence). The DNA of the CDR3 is TGTGCCAGCAACCGGGGCAGGTTCGAAGATACGCAGTATTTT. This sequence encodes CASNRGRFEDTQYF.